Given below is one TCR beta chain in context. The data originate from a study of blood T cell repertoires in COVID-19. Sequenced by immunoSEQ multiplex PCR; TCRdb stores in-frame clones only, minus some. The repertoire consists of roughly 100,000 clones, with roughly nine tenths occurring once and the leading ten covering over 4.5%. CDR3 length equals 15 residues. Germline V lookup: CDR1 KGHSH, CDR2 LQKENI. V lost 2 bases and J 0 bases, leaving 9 bases between the germline ends. The sequence was collected from a man aged 50 to 59 with acute or convalescent COVID-19. The sequenced material came from peripheral blood. The chain links TRBV18 to TRBJ2-3; D ambiguous. CDR3 loop: CASSPVRASTDTQYF. The CDR3 DNA reads as TGTGCCAGCTCACCAGTGCGAGCTAGCACAGATACGCAGTATTTT.